This T cell receptor beta chain was sequenced for a study of control samples from healthy donors and cancer patients. The CDR3 spans 17 residues. Trimming stripped 5 bases from V and 8 bases from J, with 24 bases between. Germline V gene sequence: CDR1 SGHVS, CDR2 FNYEAQ. TCRdb's table, derived via immunoSEQ multiplex PCR, lists solely in-frame clones and lacks some. The data show about 140,000 clones, about 90% seen once. Material for sequencing was blood. This TCR was recovered from a man aged 18 to 29 in good health. The V call is TRBV7-6, the J call TRBJ1-4; a weak D match, TRBD1 (5 bases). The CDR3 loop is CASSLGRAGGIEEKLFF. CDR3 in DNA: TGTGCCAGCAGCCTGGGACGGGCAGGAGGGATAGAAGAAAAACTGTTTTTT.